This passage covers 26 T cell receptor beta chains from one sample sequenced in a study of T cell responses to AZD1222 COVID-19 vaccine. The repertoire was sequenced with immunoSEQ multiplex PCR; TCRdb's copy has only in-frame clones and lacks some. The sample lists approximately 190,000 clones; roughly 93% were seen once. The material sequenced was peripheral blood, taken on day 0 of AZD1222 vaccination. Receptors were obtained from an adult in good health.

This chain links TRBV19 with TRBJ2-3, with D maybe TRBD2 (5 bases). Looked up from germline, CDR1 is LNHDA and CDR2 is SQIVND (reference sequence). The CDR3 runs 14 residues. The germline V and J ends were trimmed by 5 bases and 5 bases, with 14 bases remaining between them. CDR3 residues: CASSVWELGDTQYF. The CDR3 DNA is TGTGCCAGTAGTGTATGGGAGCTTGGAGATACGCAGTATTTT. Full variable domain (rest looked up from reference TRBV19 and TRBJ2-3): DGGITQSPKYLFRKEGQNVTLSCEQNLNHDAMYWYRQDPGQGLRLIYYSQIVNDFQKGDIAEGYSVSREKKESFPLTVTSAQKNPTAFYLCASSVWELGDTQYFGPGTRLTVL.

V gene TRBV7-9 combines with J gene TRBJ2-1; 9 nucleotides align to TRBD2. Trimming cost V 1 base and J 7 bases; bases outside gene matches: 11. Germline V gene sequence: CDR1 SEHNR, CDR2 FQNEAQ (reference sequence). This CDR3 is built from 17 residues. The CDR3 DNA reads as TGTGCCAGCAGCTTAGGTATAGCGGGAGCCGGCGGGAATGAGCAGTTCTTC. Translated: CASSLGIAGAGGNEQFF. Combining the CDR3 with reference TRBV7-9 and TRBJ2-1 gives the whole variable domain DTGVSQNPRHKITKRGQNVTFRCDPISEHNRLYWYRQTLGQGPEFLTYFQNEAQLEKSRLLSDRFSAERPKGSFSTLEIQRTEQGDSAMYLCASSLGIAGAGGNEQFFGPGTRLTVL.

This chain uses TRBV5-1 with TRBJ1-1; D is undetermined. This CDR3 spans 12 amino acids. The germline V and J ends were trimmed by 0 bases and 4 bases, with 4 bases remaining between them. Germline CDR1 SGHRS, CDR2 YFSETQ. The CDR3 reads CASSLEGTEAFF. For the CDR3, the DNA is TGCGCCAGCAGCTTGGAGGGCACTGAAGCTTTCTTT.

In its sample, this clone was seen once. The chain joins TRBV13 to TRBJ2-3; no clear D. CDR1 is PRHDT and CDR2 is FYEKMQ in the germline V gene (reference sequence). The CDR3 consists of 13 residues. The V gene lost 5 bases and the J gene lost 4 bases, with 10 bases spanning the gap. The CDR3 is CASSLVTADTQYF. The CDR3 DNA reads TGTGCCAGCAGCCTAGTGACCGCAGATACGCAGTATTTT.

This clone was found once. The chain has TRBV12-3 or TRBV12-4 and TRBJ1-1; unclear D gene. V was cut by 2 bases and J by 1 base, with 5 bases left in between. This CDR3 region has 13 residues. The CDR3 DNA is TGTGCCAGCAGTTTATCAGGGAACACTGAAGCTTTCTTT. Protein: CASSLSGNTEAFF.

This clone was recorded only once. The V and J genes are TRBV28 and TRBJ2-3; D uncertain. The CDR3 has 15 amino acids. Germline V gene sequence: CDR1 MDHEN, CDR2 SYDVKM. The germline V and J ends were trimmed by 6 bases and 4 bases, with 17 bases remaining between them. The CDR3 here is CASSHRPDGADTQYF. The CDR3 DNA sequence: TGTGCCAGCAGCCACCGACCCGATGGGGCAGATACGCAGTATTTT.

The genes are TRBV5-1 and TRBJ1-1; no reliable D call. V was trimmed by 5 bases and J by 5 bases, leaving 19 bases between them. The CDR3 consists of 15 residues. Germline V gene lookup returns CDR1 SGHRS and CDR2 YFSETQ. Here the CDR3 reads CASSLSVVSQTEAFF. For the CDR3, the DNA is TGCGCCAGCAGTCTCTCCGTCGTCAGCCAGACTGAAGCTTTCTTT.

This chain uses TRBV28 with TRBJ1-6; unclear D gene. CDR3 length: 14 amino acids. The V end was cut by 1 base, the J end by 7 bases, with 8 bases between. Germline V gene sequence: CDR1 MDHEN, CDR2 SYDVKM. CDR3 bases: TGTGCCAGCAGTTTATCTCGCGGGAATTCACCCCTCCACTTT. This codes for CASSLSRGNSPLHF.

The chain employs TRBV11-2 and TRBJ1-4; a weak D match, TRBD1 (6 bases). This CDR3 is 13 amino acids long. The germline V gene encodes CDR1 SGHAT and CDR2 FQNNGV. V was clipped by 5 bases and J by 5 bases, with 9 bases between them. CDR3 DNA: TGTGCCAGCAGCCAACAGGGAAATGAAAAACTGTTTTTT. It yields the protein CASSQQGNEKLFF.

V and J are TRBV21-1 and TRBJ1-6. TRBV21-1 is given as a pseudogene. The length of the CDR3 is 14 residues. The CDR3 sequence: CASSKALWGPLLHF. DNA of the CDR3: TGTGCCAGCAGCAAAGCGCTTTGGGGACCCCTCCTCCACTTT.

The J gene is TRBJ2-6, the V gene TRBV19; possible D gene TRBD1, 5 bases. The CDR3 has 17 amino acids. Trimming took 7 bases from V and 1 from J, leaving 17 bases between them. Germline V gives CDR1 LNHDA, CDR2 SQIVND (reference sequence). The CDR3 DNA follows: TGTGCCAGTACCTTTGGGGCGGTTTTGTCTGGGGCCAACGTCCTGACTTTC. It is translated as CASTFGAVLSGANVLTF.

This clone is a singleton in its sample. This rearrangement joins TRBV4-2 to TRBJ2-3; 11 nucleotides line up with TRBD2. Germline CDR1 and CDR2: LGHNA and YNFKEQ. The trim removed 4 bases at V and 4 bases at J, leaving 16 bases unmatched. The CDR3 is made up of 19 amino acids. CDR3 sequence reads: CASSPRPTSGRMNADTQYF. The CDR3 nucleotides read TGTGCCAGCAGCCCAAGGCCAACTAGCGGGAGAATGAACGCAGATACGCAGTATTTT.

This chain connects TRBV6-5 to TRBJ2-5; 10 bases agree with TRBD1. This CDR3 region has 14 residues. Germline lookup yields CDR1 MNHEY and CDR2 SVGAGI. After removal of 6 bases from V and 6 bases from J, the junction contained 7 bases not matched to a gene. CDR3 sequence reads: CASRRQGADQTQYF. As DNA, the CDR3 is TGTGCCAGCAGGAGACAGGGGGCGGACCAGACCCAGTACTTC.

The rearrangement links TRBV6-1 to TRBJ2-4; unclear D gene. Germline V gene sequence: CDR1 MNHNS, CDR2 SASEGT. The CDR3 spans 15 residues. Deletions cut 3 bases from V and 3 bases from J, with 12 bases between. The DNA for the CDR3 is TGTGCCAGCAGTGAGGCCGCGACGATCAAAAACATTCAGTACTTC. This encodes CASSEAATIKNIQYF.

CDR3 nucleotides: TGTGCCAGCCTAGCGGGCGGACTCAATGAGCAGTTCTTC. Protein sequence: CASLAGGLNEQFF. The rearrangement joins TRBV28 to TRBJ2-1; 8 bases are a match to TRBD2. Germline loops: CDR1 MDHEN, CDR2 SYDVKM. The CDR3 loop spans 13 amino acids. V lost 8 bases and J lost 6; bases outside the gene matches: 6.

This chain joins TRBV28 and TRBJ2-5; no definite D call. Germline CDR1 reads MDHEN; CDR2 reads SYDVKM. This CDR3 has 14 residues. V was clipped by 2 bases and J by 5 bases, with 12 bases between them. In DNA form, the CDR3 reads TGTGCCAGCAGTTTAGGTTCTCCGCGTGAGACCCAGTACTTC. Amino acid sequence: CASSLGSPRETQYF.

CDR3 sequence: CASSLEPPARMNTEAFF. The CDR3 DNA reads TGTGCCAGCAGTTTAGAACCGCCGGCCCGGATGAACACTGAAGCTTTCTTT. The chain carries TRBV27 and TRBJ1-1, with D unresolved. The germline gives CDR1 MNHEY, CDR2 SMNVEV (reference sequence). Between the trimmed V and J ends, which lost 2 bases and 0 bases, there was a span of 16 bases. CDR3 length equals 17 residues.

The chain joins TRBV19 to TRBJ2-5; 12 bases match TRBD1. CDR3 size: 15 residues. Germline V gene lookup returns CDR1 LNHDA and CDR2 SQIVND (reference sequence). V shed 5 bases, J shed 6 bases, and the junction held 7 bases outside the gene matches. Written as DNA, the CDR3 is TGTGCCAGTAGTGTAACGGGACAGGGGGCGCAGACCCAGTACTTC. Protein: CASSVTGQGAQTQYF.

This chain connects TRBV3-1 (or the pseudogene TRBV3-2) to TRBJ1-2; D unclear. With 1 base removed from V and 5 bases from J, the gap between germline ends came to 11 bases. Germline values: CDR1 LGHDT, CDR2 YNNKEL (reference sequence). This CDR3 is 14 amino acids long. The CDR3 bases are TGTGCCAGCAGCCAAGGTGGCCAGACATATGGCTACACCTTC. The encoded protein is CASSQGGQTYGYTF.

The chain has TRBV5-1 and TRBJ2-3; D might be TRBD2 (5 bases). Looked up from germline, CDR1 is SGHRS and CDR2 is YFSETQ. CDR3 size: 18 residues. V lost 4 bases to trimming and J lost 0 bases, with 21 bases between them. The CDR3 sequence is CASSRPSDRGYSTDTQYF. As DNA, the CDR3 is TGCGCCAGCAGCAGACCCTCAGATCGGGGATATAGCACAGATACGCAGTATTTT.

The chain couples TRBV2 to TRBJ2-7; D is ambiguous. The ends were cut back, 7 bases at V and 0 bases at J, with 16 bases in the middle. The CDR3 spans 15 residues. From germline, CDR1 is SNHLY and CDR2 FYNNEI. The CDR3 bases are TGTGCCAGCACCGACGATGCCGGACGCTCCTACGAGCAGTACTTC. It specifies CASTDDAGRSYEQYF.

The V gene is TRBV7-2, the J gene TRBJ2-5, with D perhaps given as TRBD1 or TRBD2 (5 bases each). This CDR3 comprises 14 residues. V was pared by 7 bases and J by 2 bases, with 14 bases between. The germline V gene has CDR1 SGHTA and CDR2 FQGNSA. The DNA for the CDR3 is TGTGCCAGCACCTTGGGGACCCGACAAGAGACCCAGTACTTC. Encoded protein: CASTLGTRQETQYF.

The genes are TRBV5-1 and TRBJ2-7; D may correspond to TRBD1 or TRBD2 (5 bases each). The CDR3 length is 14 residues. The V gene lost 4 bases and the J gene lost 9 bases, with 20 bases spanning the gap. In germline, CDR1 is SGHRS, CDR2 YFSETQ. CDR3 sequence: CASSPDAGTSGQYF. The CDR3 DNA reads TGCGCCAGCAGCCCGGACGCAGGGACGTCCGGGCAGTACTTC. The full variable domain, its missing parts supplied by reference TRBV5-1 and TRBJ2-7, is KAGVTQTPRYLIKTRGQQVTLSCSPISGHRSVSWYQQTPGQGLQFLFEYFSETQRNKGNFPGRFSGRQFSNSRSEMNVSTLELGDSALYLCASSPDAGTSGQYFGPGTRLTVT.

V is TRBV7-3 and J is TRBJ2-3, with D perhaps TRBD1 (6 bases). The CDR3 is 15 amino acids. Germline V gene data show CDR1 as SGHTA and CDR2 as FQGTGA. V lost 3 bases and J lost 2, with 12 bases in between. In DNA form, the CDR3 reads TGTGCCAGCAGCTTTACAGGGTTTTCCACAGATACGCAGTATTTT. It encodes CASSFTGFSTDTQYF.

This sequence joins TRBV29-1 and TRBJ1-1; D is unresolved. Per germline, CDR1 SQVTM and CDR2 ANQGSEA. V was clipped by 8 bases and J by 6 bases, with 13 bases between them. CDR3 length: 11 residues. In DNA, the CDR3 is TGCAGCTTCTCCTTGAGGTCTGAAGCTTTCTTT. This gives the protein CSFSLRSEAFF.

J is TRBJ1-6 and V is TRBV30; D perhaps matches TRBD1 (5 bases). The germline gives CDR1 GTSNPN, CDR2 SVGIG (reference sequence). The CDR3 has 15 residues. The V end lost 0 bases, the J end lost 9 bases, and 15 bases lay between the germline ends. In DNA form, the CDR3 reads TGTGCCTGGAGTGTACCGAGGGGTCTTAGTTCACCCCTCCACTTT. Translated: CAWSVPRGLSSPLHF.